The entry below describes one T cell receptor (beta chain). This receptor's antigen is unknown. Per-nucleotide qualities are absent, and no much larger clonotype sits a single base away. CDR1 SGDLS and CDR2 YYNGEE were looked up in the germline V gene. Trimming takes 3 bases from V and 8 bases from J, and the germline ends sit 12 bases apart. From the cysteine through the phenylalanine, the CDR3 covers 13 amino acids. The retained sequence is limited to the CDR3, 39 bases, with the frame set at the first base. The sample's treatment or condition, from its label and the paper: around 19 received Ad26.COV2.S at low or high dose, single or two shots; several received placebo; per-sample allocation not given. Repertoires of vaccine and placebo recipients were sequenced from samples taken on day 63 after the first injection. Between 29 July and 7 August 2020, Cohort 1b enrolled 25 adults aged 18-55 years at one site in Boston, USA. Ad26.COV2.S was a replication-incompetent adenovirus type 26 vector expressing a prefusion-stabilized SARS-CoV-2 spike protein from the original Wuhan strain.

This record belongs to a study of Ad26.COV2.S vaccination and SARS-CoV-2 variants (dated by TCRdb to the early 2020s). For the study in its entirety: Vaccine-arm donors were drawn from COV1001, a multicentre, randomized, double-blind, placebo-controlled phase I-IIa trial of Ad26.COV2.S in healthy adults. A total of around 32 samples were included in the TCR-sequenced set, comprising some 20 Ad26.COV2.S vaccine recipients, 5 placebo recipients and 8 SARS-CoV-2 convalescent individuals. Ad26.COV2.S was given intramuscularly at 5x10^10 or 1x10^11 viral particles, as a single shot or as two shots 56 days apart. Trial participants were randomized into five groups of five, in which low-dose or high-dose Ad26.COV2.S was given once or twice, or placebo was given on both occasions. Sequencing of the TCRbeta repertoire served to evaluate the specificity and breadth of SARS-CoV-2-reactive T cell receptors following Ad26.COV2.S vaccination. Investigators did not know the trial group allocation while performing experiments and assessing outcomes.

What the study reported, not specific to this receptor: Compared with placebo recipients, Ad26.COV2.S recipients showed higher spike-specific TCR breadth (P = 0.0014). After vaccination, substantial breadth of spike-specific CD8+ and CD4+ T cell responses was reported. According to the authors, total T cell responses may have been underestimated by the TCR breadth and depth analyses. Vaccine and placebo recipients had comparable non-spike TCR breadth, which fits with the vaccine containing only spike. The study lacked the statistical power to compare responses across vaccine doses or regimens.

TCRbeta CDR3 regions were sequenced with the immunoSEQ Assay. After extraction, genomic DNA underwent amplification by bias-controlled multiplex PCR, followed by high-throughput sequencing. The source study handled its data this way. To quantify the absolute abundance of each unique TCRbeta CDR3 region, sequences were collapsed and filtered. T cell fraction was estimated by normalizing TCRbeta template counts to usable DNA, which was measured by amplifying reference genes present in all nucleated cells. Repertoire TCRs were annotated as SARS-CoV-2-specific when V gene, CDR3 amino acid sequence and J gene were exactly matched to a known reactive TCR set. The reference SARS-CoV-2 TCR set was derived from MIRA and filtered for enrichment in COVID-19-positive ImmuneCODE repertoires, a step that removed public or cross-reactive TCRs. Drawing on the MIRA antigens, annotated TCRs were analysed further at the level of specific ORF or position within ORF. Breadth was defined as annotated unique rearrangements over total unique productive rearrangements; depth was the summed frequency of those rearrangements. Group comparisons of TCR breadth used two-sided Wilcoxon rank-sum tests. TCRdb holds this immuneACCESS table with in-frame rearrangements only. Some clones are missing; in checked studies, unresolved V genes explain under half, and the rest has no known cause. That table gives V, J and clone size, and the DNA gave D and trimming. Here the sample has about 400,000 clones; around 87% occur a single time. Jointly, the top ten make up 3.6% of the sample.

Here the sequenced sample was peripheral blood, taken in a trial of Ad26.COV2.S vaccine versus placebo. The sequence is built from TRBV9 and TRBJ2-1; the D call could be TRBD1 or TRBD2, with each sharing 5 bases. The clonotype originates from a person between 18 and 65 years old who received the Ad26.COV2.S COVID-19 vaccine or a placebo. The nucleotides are TGTGCCAGCAGCGCCCCAGGGACCGATGAGCAGTTCTTC. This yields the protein CASSAPGTDEQFF.